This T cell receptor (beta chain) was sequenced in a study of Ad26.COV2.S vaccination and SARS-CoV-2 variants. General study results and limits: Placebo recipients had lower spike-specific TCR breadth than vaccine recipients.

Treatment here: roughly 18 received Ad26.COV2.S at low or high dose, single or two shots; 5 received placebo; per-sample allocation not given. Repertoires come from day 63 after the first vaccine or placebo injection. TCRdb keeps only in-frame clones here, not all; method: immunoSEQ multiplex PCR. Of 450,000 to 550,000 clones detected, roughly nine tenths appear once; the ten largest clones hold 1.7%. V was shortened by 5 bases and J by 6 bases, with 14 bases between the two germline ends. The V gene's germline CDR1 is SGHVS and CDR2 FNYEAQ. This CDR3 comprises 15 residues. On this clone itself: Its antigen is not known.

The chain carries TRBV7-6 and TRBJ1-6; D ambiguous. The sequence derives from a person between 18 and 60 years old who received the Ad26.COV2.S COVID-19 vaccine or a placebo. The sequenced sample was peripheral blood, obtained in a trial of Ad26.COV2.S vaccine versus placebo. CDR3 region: CASSSLGYSNSPLHF. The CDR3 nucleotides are TGTGCCAGCAGCAGCTTGGGGTATTCTAATTCACCCCTCCACTTT. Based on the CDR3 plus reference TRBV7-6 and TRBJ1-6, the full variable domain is GAGVSQSPRYKVTKRGQDVALRCDPISGHVSLYWYRQALGQGPEFLTYFNYEAQQDKSGLPNDRFSAERPEGSISTLTIQRTEQRDSAMYRCASSSLGYSNSPLHFGNGTRLTVT.